This T cell receptor (beta chain) was captured in a study of glioma-infiltrating T cells after dendritic cell vaccination. CDR3 length equals 18 residues. The germline CDR1 and CDR2 sequences are MDHEN and SYDVKM. V trimming: 5 bases; J trimming: 5 bases; junction bases outside the gene matches: 20. The time point denotes: after dendritic cell vaccination, including at tumor progression/relapse. Assay: immunoSEQ multiplex PCR; the TCRdb copy retains only in-frame clones and omits some. The table has 90,000 or so clones, around four fifths seen once; the top ten hold approximately 2.1%. A note on this clone: The identical CDR3 is also encoded by other nucleotide sequences in the sample.

This chain uses TRBV28 with TRBJ1-2, with 7 bases matching TRBD1. The source is a human donor with glioblastoma. This material consisted of blood, taken after dendritic cell vaccination. CDR3: CASSPRNMPRGVGYGYTF. As DNA, the CDR3 is TGTGCCAGCAGTCCCCGGAACATGCCCAGGGGGGTAGGATATGGCTACACCTTC.